This T cell receptor (beta chain) was obtained from a study of tumor T cells in aggressive B-cell lymphoma. The repertoire was sequenced with immunoSEQ multiplex PCR; TCRdb's copy has only in-frame clones and lacks some. The table lists several thousand clones, 70% to 80% of them singletons. Trimming pared 0 bases from V and 5 bases from J, leaving 12 bases between. In germline, CDR1 is SGHTA, CDR2 FQGTGA. There are 15 residues in the CDR3. V is TRBV7-3 and J is TRBJ2-3, with D possibly TRBD2 on 5 matching bases. Sample: tumor tissue. This clonotype originated in an adult with diffuse large B cell lymphoma. In DNA form, the CDR3 reads TGTGCCAGCAGCTTAACGGGTGGAGGATTAGATACGCAGTATTTT. This codes for CASSLTGGGLDTQYF.